The entry that follows covers one TCR beta chain sequence. V lost 6 bases, J lost 11 bases, and 15 bases lay in between. The CDR3 is 12 residues long. Germline values: CDR1 MNHEY, CDR2 SMNVEV (reference sequence). Sequencing used immunoSEQ multiplex PCR; TCRdb keeps in-frame clones, though not all of them. Of approximately 310,000 clones listed, 85% are singletons. This sample is part of a study of blood T cell repertoires in COVID-19. Material: PBMCs or T cells enriched from blood (not recorded which). This receptor was identified in a woman aged 25 to 45 who had been exposed to COVID-19. The rearrangement uses TRBV27 and TRBJ2-3; D uncertain. CDR3: CASRDVRRRQYF. CDR3 nucleotide sequence: TGTGCCAGCAGGGATGTTCGGCGGCGGCAGTATTTT.